This is a list of T cell receptor beta chains from one sample in a study of blood T cell repertoires in COVID-19. Sequencing used immunoSEQ multiplex PCR; TCRdb keeps in-frame clones, though not all of them. The sample has 490,000 or so clones; approximately 87% are singletons. Sequencing was done on a sample of PBMCs or T cells enriched from blood (not recorded which). All receptors derive from a woman aged 40-49 years who had recovered from COVID-19. The CDR3 runs from the conserved cysteine through the conserved F or W. A D gene is named only where the DNA matches it firmly. The listing skips clone size in some rows; elsewhere it reads once, few, many or a size class.

abundance | j_gene | d_gene | v_gene | CDR3aa | CDR3nt
once | TRBJ2-1 | TRBD1 | TRBV2 | CACIGTGNNEQFF | TGTGCCTGTATAGGGACAGGGAACAATGAGCAGTTCTTC
- | TRBJ1-1 | - | TRBV5-6 | CASSPAGGTEAFF | TGTGCCAGCAGCCCCGCGGGAGGGACTGAAGCTTTCTTT
- | TRBJ1-1 | - | TRBV24-1 | CATSDLGRALNTEAFF | TGTGCCACCAGTGATTTGGGCAGGGCCTTGAACACTGAAGCTTTCTTT
- | TRBJ2-2 | - | TRBV27 | CASSLWSGLAIGSSRGQGELFF | TGTGCCAGCAGTTTATGGTCGGGTTTGGCTATTGGTTCCTCTAGAGGACAAGGGGAGCTGTTTTTT
- | TRBJ1-1 | - | TRBV2 | CASSADNIATEAFF | TGTGCCAGCAGTGCTGACAATATTGCCACTGAAGCTTTCTTT
- | TRBJ1-1 | - | TRBV30 | CAWSTRVTEAFF | TGTGCCTGGAGTACCCGCGTCACTGAAGCTTTCTTT
- | TRBJ1-2 | - | TRBV6-5 | CASVVARDYGYTF | TGTGCCAGCGTTGTAGCCCGGGACTATGGCTACACCTTC
- | TRBJ1-2 | TRBD1 | TRBV6-2/TRBV6-3 | CASSLSGTGGDYGYTF | TGTGCCAGCAGTTTATCCGGGACAGGGGGCGACTATGGCTACACCTTC
- | TRBJ1-1 | - | TRBV7-2 | CASTRQMNTEAFF | TGTGCCAGCACGCGGCAGATGAACACTGAAGCTTTCTTT
- | TRBJ1-2 | - | TRBV6-5 | CASSQGGTINYGYTF | TGTGCCAGCAGCCAAGGAGGCACCATTAACTATGGCTACACCTTC
- | TRBJ1-2 | TRBD1 | TRBV28 | CASTPGGGNYGYTF | TGTGCCAGCACCCCGGGAGGGGGCAACTATGGCTACACCTTC
- | TRBJ1-2 | TRBD1 | TRBV9 | CASSVGRHGQVGDGYTF | TGTGCCAGCAGCGTAGGTCGGCACGGACAGGTAGGGGATGGCTACACCTTC
- | TRBJ1-1 | - | TRBV4-2 | CASSQVEGRGTEAFF | TGTGCCAGCAGCCAAGTCGAAGGCAGGGGCACTGAAGCTTTCTTT
- | TRBJ1-1 | - | TRBV27 | CASSLGFGLNTEAFF | TGTGCCAGCAGTTTAGGTTTCGGTTTGAACACTGAAGCTTTCTTT
- | TRBJ2-7 | - | TRBV4-3 | CASSQDVQAGEQYF | TGCGCCAGCAGCCAAGATGTCCAGGCCGGCGAGCAGTACTTC
- | TRBJ1-1 | - | TRBV29-1 | CSVDRRGGAFF | TGCAGCGTTGATAGGCGCGGTGGAGCTTTCTTT
- | TRBJ2-2 | TRBD2 | TRBV12-3/TRBV12-4 | CASTSGTGELFF | TGTGCCAGCACTAGCGGGACCGGGGAGCTGTTTTTT
- | TRBJ2-2 | TRBD1 | TRBV10-2 | CASRQGTGELFF | TGCGCCAGCAGACAGGGGACCGGGGAGCTGTTTTTT
- | TRBJ1-6 | - | TRBV15 | CATSGVRSPLHF | TGTGCCACCTCGGGAGTCCGGTCACCCCTCCACTTT
- | TRBJ2-2 | TRBD2 | TRBV11-2 | CASSLRRTSGSDTGELFF | TGTGCCAGCAGCTTACGGAGGACTAGCGGGAGCGACACCGGGGAGCTGTTTTTT
- | TRBJ1-1 | - | TRBV12-3/TRBV12-4 | CASRRSKAFF | TGTGCCAGCAGACGGTCGAAAGCTTTCTTT
- | TRBJ2-1 | TRBD2 | TRBV27 | CASSLFAGEGNEQFF | TGTGCCAGCAGTTTATTCGCGGGAGAGGGGAATGAGCAGTTCTTC
few | TRBJ2-1 | TRBD2 | TRBV6-5 | CASRSAGGAYNEQFF | TGTGCCAGCCGGTCAGCGGGAGGGGCCTACAATGAGCAGTTCTTC
- | TRBJ1-2 | TRBD1 | TRBV6-5 | CATRRQGVEYGYTF | TGTGCCACTCGACGACAGGGGGTTGAGTATGGCTACACCTTC
- | TRBJ2-5 | TRBD1 | TRBV27 | CASSTDRGQETQYF | TGTGCCAGCAGTACCGACAGGGGGCAAGAGACCCAGTACTTC
few | TRBJ1-2 | - | TRBV7-2 | CASSLGVAESLGYTF | TGTGCCAGCAGCTTGGGAGTGGCAGAGTCTCTTGGCTACACCTTC
- | TRBJ1-1 | TRBD1 | TRBV5-1 | CASSLRQGGNTEAFF | TGCGCCAGCAGCTTGAGACAGGGGGGGAACACTGAAGCTTTCTTT
- | TRBJ1-1 | - | TRBV6-5 | CASSLNLSGDREAFF | TGTGCCAGCAGCTTAAACCTATCAGGGGATCGAGAAGCTTTCTTT
- | TRBJ1-3 | - | TRBV11-2 | CASSLIPLAAPGNTIYF | TGTGCCAGCAGCTTAATCCCTCTGGCCGCCCCTGGAAACACCATATATTTT
- | TRBJ2-4 | - | TRBV10-1 | CASISNRRASLAKNIQYF | TGCGCCAGCATTTCGAACAGAAGAGCTTCACTAGCCAAAAACATTCAGTACTTC
- | TRBJ2-1 | TRBD2 | TRBV5-1 | CASSPGTSYYNEQFF | TGCGCCAGCAGCCCCGGGACTAGCTACTACAATGAGCAGTTCTTC
- | TRBJ2-7 | TRBD1 | TRBV6-5 | CASSYSGTGVEQYF | TGTGCCAGCAGTTACTCGGGGACAGGGGTCGAGCAGTACTTC
- | TRBJ1-2 | - | TRBV5-6 | CASSLHRSFYGYTF | TGTGCCAGCAGCTTGCACAGATCATTCTATGGCTACACCTTC
- | TRBJ1-5 | - | TRBV5-8 | CASSGGGGSNQPQHF | TGTGCCAGCAGTGGGGGAGGGGGAAGCAATCAGCCCCAGCATTTT
once | TRBJ1-5 | - | TRBV5-1 | CASSREASGIGPQHF | TGCGCCAGCAGCAGGGAAGCCTCGGGGATCGGGCCCCAGCATTTT
- | TRBJ1-4 | TRBD1 | TRBV19 | CASSTPSGQGEEKLFF | TGTGCCAGTAGTACCCCCTCGGGACAGGGTGAGGAAAAACTGTTTTTT
- | TRBJ2-2 | TRBD2 | TRBV6-2/TRBV6-3 | CASSYPLAGVQRWDTGELFF | TGTGCCAGCAGTTACCCACTAGCGGGAGTTCAGCGGTGGGACACCGGGGAGCTGTTTTTT
- | TRBJ1-6 | - | TRBV5-4 | CASSLETGGNSPLHF | TGTGCCAGCAGCTTGGAGACAGGTGGGAATTCACCCCTCCACTTT
- | TRBJ2-5 | - | TRBV6-2/TRBV6-3 | CASSYREETQYF | TGTGCCAGCAGTTACAGAGAAGAGACCCAGTACTTC
- | TRBJ2-1 | TRBD1 | TRBV7-9 | CASSSREGQTYNEQFF | TGTGCCAGCAGCTCCCGCGAGGGACAGACCTACAATGAGCAGTTCTTC
- | TRBJ1-2 | - | TRBV6-6 | CASSKGDRGYTF | TGTGCCAGCAGTAAGGGAGATAGGGGCTACACCTTC